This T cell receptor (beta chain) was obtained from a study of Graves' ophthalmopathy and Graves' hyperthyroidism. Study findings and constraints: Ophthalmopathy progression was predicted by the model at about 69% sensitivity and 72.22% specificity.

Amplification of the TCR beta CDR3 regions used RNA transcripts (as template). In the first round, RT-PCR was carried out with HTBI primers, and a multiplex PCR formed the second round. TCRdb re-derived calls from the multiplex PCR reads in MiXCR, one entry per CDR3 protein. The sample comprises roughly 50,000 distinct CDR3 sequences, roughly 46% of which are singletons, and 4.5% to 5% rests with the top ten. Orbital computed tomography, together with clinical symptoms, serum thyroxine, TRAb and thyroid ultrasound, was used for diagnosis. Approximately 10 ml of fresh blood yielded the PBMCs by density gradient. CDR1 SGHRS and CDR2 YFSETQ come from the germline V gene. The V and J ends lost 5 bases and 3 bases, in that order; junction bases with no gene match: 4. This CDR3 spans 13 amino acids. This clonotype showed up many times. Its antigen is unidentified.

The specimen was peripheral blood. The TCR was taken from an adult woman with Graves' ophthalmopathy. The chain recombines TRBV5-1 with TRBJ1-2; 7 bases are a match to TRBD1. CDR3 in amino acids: CASRPGQDYGYTF. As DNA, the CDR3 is TGCGCCAGCAGGCCCGGACAGGACTATGGCTACACCTTC.